Each of the 9 T cell receptor beta chains below was sequenced from the same sample in a study of control samples from healthy donors and cancer patients. The data were produced by immunoSEQ multiplex PCR, yet TCRdb's version contains in-frame clones alone and is incomplete. This sample yields 75,000 to 90,000 clones, of which about 88% are seen a single time; 5.5% to 7.5% belongs to the top ten. Sequencing was done on a sample of blood. The receptors come from a man over 45 in good health.

The chain recombines TRBV30 with TRBJ2-7, with 10 positions matching TRBD1. The germline CDR1 and CDR2 sequences are GTSNPN and SVGIG (reference sequence). The CDR3 sequence is 14 residues long. J was trimmed by 6 bases and V by 2 bases; bases with no gene match: 7. The CDR3 reads CAWSNRDRGGEQYF. In DNA, the CDR3 is TGTGCCTGGAGTAACCGGGACAGGGGAGGCGAGCAGTACTTC.

V is TRBV2 and J is TRBJ1-6; TRBD1 aligns across 7 bases. From germline, CDR1 is SNHLY and CDR2 FYNNEI. The CDR3 extends over 14 amino acids. V shed 5 bases and J 6 bases; nucleotides not matched to a gene: 4. CDR3 protein: CASSWGQINSPLHF. CDR3 nucleotide sequence: TGTGCCAGCAGTTGGGGACAGATTAATTCACCCCTCCACTTT.

The table lists this clone with a count of one. DNA of the CDR3: TGTGCCAGCAGCTTCCCGGACAGAGACTATGGCTACACCTTC. Translating it yields CASSFPDRDYGYTF. The chain combines TRBV5-6 with TRBJ1-2; D might be TRBD1 (6 bases). CDR1 SGHDT and CDR2 YYEEEE come from the germline V gene. Deletions cut 2 bases from V and 3 bases from J, with 11 bases between. The CDR3 contains 14 residues.

The chain uses TRBV7-8 and TRBJ2-1; TRBD1 aligns across 8 bases. CDR3 length: 17 amino acids. V trimming: 2 bases; J trimming: 4 bases; junction bases outside the gene matches: 10. Germline CDR1 is SGHVS and CDR2 is FQNEAQ. CDR3 coding DNA: TGTGCCAGCAGCTTACCGAGGACAGGGACCTTTTACAATGAGCAGTTCTTC. Translation: CASSLPRTGTFYNEQFF.

The chain has TRBV11-2 and TRBJ1-5; no clear D gene. The CDR3 covers 14 residues. Germline CDR1 reads SGHAT; CDR2 reads FQNNGV. Trimming pared 4 bases from V and 5 bases from J, leaving 12 bases between. This chain's CDR3 is CASSYGFSDQPQHF. The CDR3 DNA reads TGTGCCAGCAGCTACGGTTTCAGCGATCAGCCCCAGCATTTT.

The sample holds a few counts of this clone. This rearrangement joins TRBV10-3 to TRBJ2-3, with TRBD2 as a possible D gene (6 bases). Trimming took 11 bases from V and 2 from J, leaving 17 bases between them. The germline CDR1 and CDR2 sequences are ENHRY and SYGVKD. This CDR3 contains 14 residues. The CDR3 loop reads CASRGGTVTDTQYF. The CDR3 coding sequence is TGTGCCTCACGCGGCGGGACTGTCACAGATACGCAGTATTTT.

This clone occurred a few times. This chain connects TRBV11-2 to TRBJ1-6; a possible D gene is TRBD1 (5 bases). CDR3 length: 14 residues. Germline CDR1 SGHAT, CDR2 FQNNGV. V was shortened by 5 bases and J by 10 bases, with 15 bases between the two germline ends. The CDR3 DNA is TGTGCCAGCAGCCCTTACCAGGGTGGGTCACCCCTCCACTTT. This translates into CASSPYQGGSPLHF.

This CDR3 is CASSVSQGRDEKLFF. In nucleotides, the CDR3 is TGTGCCAGCAGCGTTTCCCAAGGGAGGGACGAAAAACTGTTTTTT. This sequence joins TRBV9 and TRBJ1-4, with a weak D call TRBD1 (5 bases). CDR1 SGDLS and CDR2 YYNGEE come from the germline V gene. V lost 2 bases to trimming and J lost 8 bases, with 16 bases between them. The CDR3 is 15 amino acids.

V is TRBV5-8 and J is TRBJ1-1; D is undetermined. Germline V gene sequence: CDR1 SGHTS, CDR2 YDEGEE. V shed 3 bases and J shed 10 bases, with 19 bases lying between them. The CDR3 runs to 14 residues. The CDR3 sequence is CASSYRVQKVRAFF. In nucleotides, the CDR3 is TGTGCCAGCAGCTACCGGGTCCAAAAGGTCCGAGCTTTCTTT.